Presented here are 13 T cell receptor beta chains from one specimen sequenced in a study of siplizumab effects on memory and regulatory T cells (dated by TCRdb to 2018 to 2020). Library creation used the immunoSEQ multiplex PCR assay. TCRdb stores this immuneACCESS table with in-frame sequences only. Part of the clones is absent; in the studies checked, under half of the shortfall reflects unresolved V genes, and no reason is known for the rest. The sample data list some 100,000 clones, and more than 90% of these were observed just once. The ten largest clones capture just over 2.5% of the sample. The sample comprised CD4+ T cells sorted from blood. The source of these receptors is a human donor in good health. Some clones in this sample may be carry-over from other donors' samples.

The chain links TRBV7-6 to TRBJ1-2; tentative D call: TRBD1 (5 bases). Germline V gives CDR1 SGHVS, CDR2 FNYEAQ. This CDR3 has 15 amino acids. Trimming removed 1 base at V and 1 base at J, with 10 bases between. The CDR3: CASSLGGHYNYGYTF. CDR3 in DNA: TGTGCCAGCAGCTTAGGCGGACACTATAACTATGGCTACACCTTC.

The chain couples TRBV15 to TRBJ1-2; tentatively, D is TRBD1 (6 bases). With 4 bases removed from V and 8 bases from J, the gap between germline ends came to 17 bases. This CDR3 comprises 14 residues. In germline, CDR1 is LNHNV, CDR2 YYDKDF (reference sequence). As DNA, the CDR3 is TGTGCCACCAGCACTGTACAGGGTCGTGAAGGCTACACCTTC. It is translated as CATSTVQGREGYTF.

The rearrangement links TRBV4-1 to TRBJ2-6; 7 bases line up with TRBD2. V trimming: 4 bases; J trimming: 0 bases; junction bases outside the gene matches: 6. Germline V gives CDR1 MGHRA, CDR2 YSYEKL. The CDR3 length is 17 residues. The CDR3 is CASSLFGGSSGANVLTF. CDR3 sequence (DNA): TGCGCCAGCAGCCTGTTTGGCGGGAGCTCTGGGGCCAACGTCCTGACTTTC.

This clone was counted a few times. The rearrangement uses TRBV30 and TRBJ1-1, with D unresolved. Trimming removed 3 bases from V and 6 bases from J, with 11 bases in between. CDR3 length equals 12 residues. The germline V gene encodes CDR1 GTSNPN and CDR2 SVGIG (reference sequence). The CDR3 DNA follows: TGTGCCTGGAGCAAACGACGGCCTGAAGCTTTCTTT. Amino acid sequence: CAWSKRRPEAFF.

This chain joins TRBV27 and TRBJ1-2; tentatively, D is TRBD1 (6 bases). The germline V gene encodes CDR1 MNHEY and CDR2 SMNVEV (reference sequence). The germline V and J ends were trimmed by 2 bases and 6 bases, with 10 bases remaining between them. The CDR3 is 13 residues long. CDR3 protein: CASSLRGLHGYTF. The CDR3 DNA reads TGTGCCAGCAGTTTACGGGGGCTCCATGGCTACACCTTC.

The chain is built from TRBV7-3 and TRBJ2-5, with TRBD2 identical over 8 bases. J was trimmed by 4 bases and V by 5 bases; bases with no gene match: 6. CDR3 length: 14 amino acids. In germline, CDR1 is SGHTA, CDR2 FQGTGA. The CDR3 DNA reads TGTGCCAGCAGCCCAGGGCTAGCGGGAGAGACCCAGTACTTC. It codes for CASSPGLAGETQYF.

The genes are TRBV2 and TRBJ1-4; TRBD1 aligns across 8 bases. CDR1 SNHLY and CDR2 FYNNEI come from the germline V gene. The CDR3 loop spans 15 amino acids. The trim removed 4 bases at V and 3 bases at J, leaving 4 bases unmatched. CDR3 bases: TGTGCCAGCAGTGGAAACAGGGGGGCTAATGAAAAACTGTTTTTT. It is translated as CASSGNRGANEKLFF.

V usage is TRBV7-3 and J usage is TRBJ1-3; D is ambiguous. Germline assignment: CDR1 SGHTA and CDR2 FQGTGA. V was trimmed by 5 bases and J by 8 bases, leaving 13 bases between them. The CDR3 spans 13 residues. The CDR3 coding sequence is TGTGCCAGCAGCCCCTTTGAGGGAGACACCATATATTTT. This translates into CASSPFEGDTIYF. The variable domain in full, completed from reference TRBV7-3 and TRBJ1-3, reads GAGVSQTPSNKVTEKGKYVELRCDPISGHTALYWYRQSLGQGPEFLIYFQGTGAADDSGLPNDRFFAVRPEGSVSTLKIQRTERGDSAVYLCASSPFEGDTIYFGEGSWLTVV.

The chain couples TRBV5-1 to TRBJ1-1; D is ambiguous. V was trimmed by 5 bases and J by 0 bases, leaving 14 bases between them. The length of the CDR3 is 15 residues. Germline V CDR1 and CDR2: SGHRS, YFSETQ. CDR3 sequence reads: CASRPAGSMNTEAFF. The CDR3 coding sequence is TGCGCCAGCAGACCTGCCGGCAGCATGAACACTGAAGCTTTCTTT.

This clone occurred once. The chain employs TRBV25-1 and TRBJ2-1, with 8 positions matching TRBD2. The junction had 14 bases not matched to a gene; V was cut back by 3 bases and J by 7 bases. This CDR3 comprises 17 residues. Germline V gene data show CDR1 as MGHDK and CDR2 as SYGVNS. The CDR3 sequence: CASSDPPGSGRLNEQFF. CDR3 nucleotides: TGTGCCAGCAGTGATCCCCCGGGGAGCGGGAGACTGAATGAGCAGTTCTTC.

The J gene is TRBJ2-1, the V gene TRBV5-1; TRBD2 matches 10 bases. CDR1 is SGHRS and CDR2 is YFSETQ in the germline V gene. Losses at the gene ends were 0 bases for V and 8 bases for J; bases not matched to a gene: 5. This CDR3 has 15 residues. The CDR3 loop is CASSLDLAGEDEQFF. The CDR3 nucleotides read TGCGCCAGCAGCTTGGATCTAGCGGGAGAAGATGAGCAGTTCTTC.

V is TRBV28 and J is TRBJ2-1, with D maybe TRBD2 (6 bases). CDR3 size: 15 residues. V shed 2 bases and J shed 0 bases, with 8 bases lying between them. Germline CDR1 reads MDHEN; CDR2 reads SYDVKM. The CDR3 DNA sequence: TGTGCCAGCAGTTTACGGCGGGACTCCTACAATGAGCAGTTCTTC. It codes for CASSLRRDSYNEQFF.

Here the CDR3 DNA reads TGTGCCAGCAGCCTCGCGAGAATTAACAGGAGACTCCAAGAGACCCAGTACTTC. The encoded protein is CASSLARINRRLQETQYF. The chain combines TRBV14 with TRBJ2-5, with a weak D call TRBD1 (5 bases). The CDR3 length is 18 residues. With 4 bases removed from V and 1 base from J, the gap between germline ends came to 22 bases. Germline values: CDR1 SGHDN, CDR2 FVKESK.